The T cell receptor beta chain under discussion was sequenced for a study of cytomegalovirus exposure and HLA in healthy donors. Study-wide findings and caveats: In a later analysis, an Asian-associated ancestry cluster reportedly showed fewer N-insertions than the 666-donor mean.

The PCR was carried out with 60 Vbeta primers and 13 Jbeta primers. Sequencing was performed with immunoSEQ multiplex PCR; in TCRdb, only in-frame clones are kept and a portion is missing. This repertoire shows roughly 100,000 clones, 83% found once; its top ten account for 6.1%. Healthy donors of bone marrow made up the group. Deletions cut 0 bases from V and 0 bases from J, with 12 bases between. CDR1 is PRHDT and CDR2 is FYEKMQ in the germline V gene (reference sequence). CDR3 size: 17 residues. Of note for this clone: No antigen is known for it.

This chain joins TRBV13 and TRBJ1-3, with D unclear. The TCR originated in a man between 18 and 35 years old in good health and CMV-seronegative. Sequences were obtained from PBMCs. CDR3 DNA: TGTGCCAGCAGCTTAGGATACGGCGGAAACTCTGGAAACACCATATATTTT. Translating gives CASSLGYGGNSGNTIYF.